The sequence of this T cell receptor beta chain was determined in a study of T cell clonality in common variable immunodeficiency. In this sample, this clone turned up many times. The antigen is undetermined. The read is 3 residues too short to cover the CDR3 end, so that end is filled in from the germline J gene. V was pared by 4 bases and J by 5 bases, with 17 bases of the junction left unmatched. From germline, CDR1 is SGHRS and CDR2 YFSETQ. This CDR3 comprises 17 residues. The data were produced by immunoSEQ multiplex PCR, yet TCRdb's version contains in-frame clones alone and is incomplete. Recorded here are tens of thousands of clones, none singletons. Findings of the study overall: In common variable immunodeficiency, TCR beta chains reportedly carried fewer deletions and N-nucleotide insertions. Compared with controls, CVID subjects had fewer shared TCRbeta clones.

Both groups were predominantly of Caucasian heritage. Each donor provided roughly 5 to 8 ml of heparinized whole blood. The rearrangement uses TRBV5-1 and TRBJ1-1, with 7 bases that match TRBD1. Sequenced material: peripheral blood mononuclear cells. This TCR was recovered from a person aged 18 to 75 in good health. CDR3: CASSPNLGRDSWTEAFF. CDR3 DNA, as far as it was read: TGCGCCAGCAGCCCGAATTTAGGTAGGGACAGTTGGACTGAA.